The present T cell receptor (beta chain) was sequenced within a study of T cells in narcolepsy. As concerns this clone: Its target is unknown.

Findings and caveats of the study: Comparing one patient's CSF and blood CD4+ clonotypes highlighted HCRT- and TRIB2-specific autoreactive clonotypes.

The table came from immunoSEQ multiplex PCR; TCRdb's copy has only in-frame clones and leaves some out. Among 30,000 to 40,000 clones listed, 81% were seen once. The CDR3 spans 13 residues. The V gene lost 8 bases and the J gene lost 4 bases, with 12 bases spanning the gap. Germline CDR1 MNHNS, CDR2 SASEGT. This TCR was recovered from a human donor in good health. Sequences were obtained from memory (CD45RA-) CD4+ T cells from blood. The V gene is TRBV6-1, the J gene TRBJ1-3, with D perhaps matching TRBD1 (6 bases). The CDR3 here is CASRTQGGNTIYF. The CDR3 bases are TGTGCCAGCCGAACACAGGGCGGAAACACCATATATTTT.